This T cell receptor beta chain was found in a study of blood T cell repertoires in COVID-19. Overall study: Samples representing acute and convalescent COVID-19 were sourced from the United States, Italy and Spain. The cDNA or gDNA used as material had been derived from T cells, B-cell-depleted T cells, or PBMCs.

In its sample, this clone was seen a few times. This CDR3 has 14 residues. Germline values: CDR1 SGHNT, CDR2 YENEEA. The V end was cut by 5 bases, the J end by 7 bases, with 15 bases between. Authors' processing steps: Reference gene primer amplification gave nucleated cell count estimates. This table comes from immunoSEQ multiplex PCR, and its TCRdb copy is limited to in-frame clones, with some not included. Clone size and the V and J calls come from that table; the DNA yielded D and trimming. The sample lists tens of thousands of clones, approximately 79% occurring once. Sequenced sample: peripheral blood. V is TRBV11-3 and J is TRBJ2-1, with a weak D call TRBD2 (6 bases). The source of this sequence is a woman older than 75 with active or convalescent COVID-19. CDR3 in DNA: TGTGCCAGCAGCGCTCTAGCGACTGGGAATGAGCAGTTCTTC. Protein product: CASSALATGNEQFF.